This T cell receptor (beta chain) was profiled in a study of shared clonotypes between healthy human individuals. CDR3 length equals 14 residues. Trimming took off 6 bases at V and 8 bases at J, with 19 bases between the two ends. Germline V CDR1 and CDR2: MDHEN, SYDVKM. In the case of this clone: Its matching antigen is unknown.

Here immunoSEQ multiplex PCR was the method, and the copy in TCRdb shows in-frame clones only, minus some. The sample consists of over a million clones, about four fifths of them appearing once. Findings of the study overall: Limited genetic and exposure-history diversity came from having few donors. Against clonotypes common to all four donors, non-shared ones had lower generation probabilities.

CD4+ cells yielded CD45RA+ naive and CD45RA-negative memory subsets. This TCR derives from a man younger than 30 in good health. Some clones in this sample may be carry-over from other donors' samples. The chain is built from TRBV28 and TRBJ1-2; the D is unclear. The sample taken for sequencing was memory CD4+ T cells from PBMCs. Noted subset: CD45RA-negative fraction. DNA for the CDR3: TGTGCCAGCAGGCCGCCCCCAGGCCGCTCGGGCTACACCTTC. Protein product: CASRPPPGRSGYTF.